This TCR beta chain emerged from a study of T cell responses to AZD1222 COVID-19 vaccine. TCRdb's table, derived via immunoSEQ multiplex PCR, lists solely in-frame clones and lacks some. The repertoire holds about 130,000 clones, with approximately 85% as singletons. CDR3 size: 14 residues. V was trimmed by 0 bases and J by 9 bases, leaving 12 bases between them. CDR1 is GTSNPN and CDR2 is SVGIG in the germline V gene (reference sequence). The sample consisted of peripheral blood, taken on day 0 of AZD1222 vaccination. This receptor was taken from an adult in good health. The chain joins TRBV30 to TRBJ1-6; D perhaps matches TRBD1 (5 bases). CDR3 in amino acids: CAWSVRWGGSPLHF. DNA for the CDR3: TGTGCCTGGAGTGTACGGTGGGGCGGTTCACCCCTCCACTTT.